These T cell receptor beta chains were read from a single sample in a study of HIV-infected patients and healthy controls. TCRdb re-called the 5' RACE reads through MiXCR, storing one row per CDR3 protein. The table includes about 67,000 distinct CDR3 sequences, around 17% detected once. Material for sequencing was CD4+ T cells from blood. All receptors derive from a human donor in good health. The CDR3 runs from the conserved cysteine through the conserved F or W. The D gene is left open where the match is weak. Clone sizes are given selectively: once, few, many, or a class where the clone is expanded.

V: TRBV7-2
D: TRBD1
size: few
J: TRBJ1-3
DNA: TGTGCCAGCAGCTACAGGGGGTACCCGGTGGGGGGAAACACCATATATTTT
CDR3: CASSYRGYPVGGNTIYF

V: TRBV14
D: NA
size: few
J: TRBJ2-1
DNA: TGTGCCAGCAGCCAGCACACAGGGAGCTCCTACAATGAGCAGTTCTTC
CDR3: CASSQHTGSSYNEQFF

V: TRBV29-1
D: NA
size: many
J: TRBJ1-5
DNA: TGCAGCGTGAGGGACGGTAATCAGCCCCAGCATTTT
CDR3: CSVRDGNQPQHF

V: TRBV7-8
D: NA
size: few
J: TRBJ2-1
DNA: TGTGCCAGCAGCCCTCGACCCCTCGACAGTGAGCAGTTCTTC
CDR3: CASSPRPLDSEQFF

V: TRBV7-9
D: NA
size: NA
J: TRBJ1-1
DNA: TGTGCCAGCAGCCCTACGAACACTGAAGCTTTCTTT
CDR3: CASSPTNTEAFF

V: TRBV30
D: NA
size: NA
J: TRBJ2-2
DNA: TGTGCCTGGAGTGAACAAACATATGGCGGGGAGCTGTTTTTT
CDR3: CAWSEQTYGGELFF

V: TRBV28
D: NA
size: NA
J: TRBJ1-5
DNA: TGTGCCAGCAGTCCCGGGACACTTTATAGCAATCAGCCCCAGCATTTT
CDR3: CASSPGTLYSNQPQHF

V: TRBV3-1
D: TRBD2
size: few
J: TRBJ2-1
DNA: TGTGCCGCCGGCCCACTCACTAGCGGGGGAGGTTACAATGAGCAGTTCTTC
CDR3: CAAGPLTSGGGYNEQFF

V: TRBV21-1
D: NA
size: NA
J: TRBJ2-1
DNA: TGTGCCAGCAGCAAAGAAACTAGCGGGAGTTCTCACGACAATGAGCAGTTCTTC
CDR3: CASSKETSGSSHDNEQFF

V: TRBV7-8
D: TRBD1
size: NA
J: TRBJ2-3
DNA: TGTGCCAGCAGCCCGACAGGGGACCGGGATACGCAGTATTTT
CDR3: CASSPTGDRDTQYF

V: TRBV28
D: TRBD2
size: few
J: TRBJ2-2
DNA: TGTGCCAGCAGTTCGCTAGCGGGGGCCGGGGAGCTGTTTTTT
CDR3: CASSSLAGAGELFF

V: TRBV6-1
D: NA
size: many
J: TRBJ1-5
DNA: TGTGCCAGCAGTGATGGGGGTTGGAGTCAGCCCCAGCATTTT
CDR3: CASSDGGWSQPQHF

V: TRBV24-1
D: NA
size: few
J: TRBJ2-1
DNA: TGTGCCACCAGTGATTTGACCGGGGGAACCAATGAGCAGTTCTTC
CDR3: CATSDLTGGTNEQFF

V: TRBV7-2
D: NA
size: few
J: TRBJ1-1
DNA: TGTGCCAGCAGCAAGGACAAACACACTGAAGCTTTCTTT
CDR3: CASSKDKHTEAFF

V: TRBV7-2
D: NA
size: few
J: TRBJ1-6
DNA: TGTGCCAGCAGCTTAACCGGGGCCAACTCCTATAATTCACCCCTCCACTTT
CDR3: CASSLTGANSYNSPLHF

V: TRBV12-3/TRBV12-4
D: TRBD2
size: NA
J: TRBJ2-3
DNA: TGTGCCAGCAGGGGGACTAGCGGGGGTACAGATACGCAGTATTTT
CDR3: CASRGTSGGTDTQYF

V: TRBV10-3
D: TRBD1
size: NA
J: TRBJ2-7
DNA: TGTGCCATCAGAGGACAGGGTCGTTCCTACGAGCAGTACTTC
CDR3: CAIRGQGRSYEQYF

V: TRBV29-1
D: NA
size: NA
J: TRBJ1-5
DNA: TGCAGCGTAGGGGACGGGAATCAGCCCCAGCATTTT
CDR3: CSVGDGNQPQHF

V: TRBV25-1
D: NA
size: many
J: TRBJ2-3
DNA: TGTGCCAGCAGTGAATATGTGTCTTCCACAGATACGCAGTATTTT
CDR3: CASSEYVSSTDTQYF